This TCR beta chain was found in a study of T cell responses to AZD1222 COVID-19 vaccine. This CDR3 is 13 amino acids long. Trimming took 4 bases from V and 6 from J, leaving 11 bases between them. Germline V CDR1 and CDR2: LGHDT, YNNKEL (reference sequence). Using immunoSEQ multiplex PCR, the repertoire was profiled, and TCRdb retains in-frame clones only, with some absent. The sample lists fewer than 200,000 clones, 70% to 90% occurring once. Study observations and caveats: Repertoires were collected only later (after the peak T cell response had occurred). Compared with day 0, the breadth and depth of the Spike-specific TCR repertoire rose significantly after two doses of AZD1222. At 160-218 and 743-854, vaccine-associated CD4 TCRs were dominant, and they spanned spike. Mostly white British, mostly female donors; authors suggested clonal diversity may be underestimated.

A word on this clone: Its antigen is unknown.

This TCR was sampled from an adult who received the MenACWY meningococcal vaccine as a control. The chain has TRBV3-1 (or the pseudogene TRBV3-2) and TRBJ2-3; D is undetermined. This specimen consisted of peripheral blood, obtained 28 days after the second dose of the MenACWY control vaccine. CDR3 protein: CASSPLRRDTQYF. The CDR3 coding sequence is TGTGCCAGCAGCCCCCTGCGCCGGGATACGCAGTATTTT.